This is a list of T cell receptor beta chains from one sample in a study of cytomegalovirus exposure and HLA in healthy donors. The protocol was immunoSEQ multiplex PCR, while the TCRdb copy is restricted to in-frame clones and leaves out a portion. The sample carries about 200,000 clones, roughly 83% recorded once. Specimen: PBMCs. These receptors all stem from a male donor in good health and CMV-seropositive. The CDR3 runs from the conserved cysteine through the conserved F or W. D genes are given only for firm matches. The size field is filled for only some rows; it gives once, few, many or a size class.

TRBD1	TRBJ1-4	NA	TRBV18	TGTGCCAGCGCAGGACAGGCCCAGGGGGAAAAACTGTTTTTT	CASAGQAQGEKLFF
TRBD1	TRBJ2-5	NA	TRBV19	TGTGCCAGTAGCGTATTCCAGGACAGGGACCTGGAGGAGACCCAGTACTTC	CASSVFQDRDLEETQYF
TRBD1	TRBJ1-2	NA	TRBV27	TGTGCCAGCAGTCGAGATCCCGGGACAGGGGGCCGCGGGACCTTC	CASSRDPGTGGRGTF
TRBD2	TRBJ2-5	NA	TRBV6-5	TGTGCCAGCAGTTACTCGGGGCTAGCGGGCCAAGAGACCCAGTACTTC	CASSYSGLAGQETQYF
TRBD1	TRBJ1-6	NA	TRBV6-5	TGTGCCAGCAGGATGACAGGGGATAATTCACCCCTCCACTTT	CASRMTGDNSPLHF
NA	TRBJ1-1	NA	TRBV5-4	TGTGCCAGCAGCTCGAGGCAGGGTAACACTGAAGCTTTCTTT	CASSSRQGNTEAFF
NA	TRBJ2-7	NA	TRBV11-1	TGTGCCAGCAGCTACCACCTACGAGGGCAGTACTTC	CASSYHLRGQYF
NA	TRBJ2-2	NA	TRBV6-1	TGTGCCAGCAGGTCAAGGGGGGACAGCACCGGGGAGCTGTTTTTT	CASRSRGDSTGELFF
NA	TRBJ2-3	NA	TRBV11-3	TGTGCCAGCAGTGGACTACTTACAGATACGCAGTATTTT	CASSGLLTDTQYF
NA	TRBJ1-6	NA	TRBV6-5	TGTGCCAGCAGAGACGGAGATTCACCCCTCCACTTT	CASRDGDSPLHF
TRBD1	TRBJ1-3	NA	TRBV7-2	TGTGCCAGCAGCACCTCGGGACAGAACTCTGGAAACACCATATATTTT	CASSTSGQNSGNTIYF
NA	TRBJ2-7	once	TRBV28	TGTGCCGGCAGTTTCTCACTATCCTACGAGCAGTACTTC	CAGSFSLSYEQYF
NA	TRBJ2-2	NA	TRBV9	TGTGCCAGCAGCGTACTAGCGTTGGAAAACACCGGGGAGCTGTTTTTT	CASSVLALENTGELFF
NA	TRBJ2-5	once	TRBV7-6	TGTGCCAGCGCTCCTCCAACATGGACCCAGTACTTC	CASAPPTWTQYF
NA	TRBJ2-3	NA	TRBV2	TGTGCCAGCATAAGGCTGTTGACAACAGATACGCAGTATTTT	CASIRLLTTDTQYF
NA	TRBJ1-2	few	TRBV20-1	TGCAGTGCTAGTAAGCGGCGTGGCTACACCTTC	CSASKRRGYTF
TRBD1	TRBJ2-3	NA	TRBV27	TGTGCCAGCCGATCAGGGGGAGCAGATACGCAGTATTTT	CASRSGGADTQYF
TRBD2	TRBJ2-1	NA	TRBV27	TGTGCCAGCAGTCGAGCTAGCGGGAGAGGTGATGAGCAGTTCTTC	CASSRASGRGDEQFF
NA	TRBJ2-7	NA	TRBV20-1	TGCAGTGCTTACCAGGTGCGCGAGCAGTACTTC	CSAYQVREQYF
NA	TRBJ2-1	NA	TRBV27	TGTGCCAGCAGTTCCCAAAAACGGGGGAGTGAGCAGTTCTTC	CASSSQKRGSEQFF
NA	TRBJ1-6	NA	TRBV7-2	TGTGCCAGCAGCTTAGGCGGGTTACATTCACCCCTCCACTTT	CASSLGGLHSPLHF
NA	TRBJ2-7	NA	TRBV9	TGTGCCAGCACCCCCTGGGGGGATAATTACGAGCAGTACTTC	CASTPWGDNYEQYF
TRBD2	TRBJ2-1	NA	TRBV2	TGTGCCAGCAGTGCGGTCCGGACTAGCGGTGAGCTGTTCTTC	CASSAVRTSGELFF
NA	TRBJ1-2	NA	TRBV5-4	TGTGCCAGCAGCTTGGGGGCGGGGCACGACTATGGCTACACCTTC	CASSLGAGHDYGYTF
TRBD1	TRBJ1-2	NA	TRBV28	TGTGCCAGCAATGGACAGGGGAACTATGGCTACACCTTC	CASNGQGNYGYTF
NA	TRBJ2-2	NA	TRBV7-9	TGTGCCGGCACCCAGTGGGAGCTGTTTTTT	CAGTQWELFF
TRBD1	TRBJ2-5	NA	TRBV7-6	TGTGCCAGCCCCGACAGGGGGCGCGACCAAGAGACCCAGTACTTC	CASPDRGRDQETQYF
NA	TRBJ1-2	NA	TRBV28	TGTGCCAGCAGTTTATTAACAGGGCTAGTTGGCTACACCTTC	CASSLLTGLVGYTF
NA	TRBJ2-7	NA	TRBV9	TGTGCCAGCAGCGTCGAACATGGCCGCGGGGACGAGCAGTACTTC	CASSVEHGRGDEQYF
NA	TRBJ2-1	NA	TRBV2	TGTGCCAGCAGGGGGGGTAGCTCCTACAATGAGCAGTTCTTC	CASRGGSSYNEQFF
NA	TRBJ1-1	NA	TRBV4-3	TGCGCCAGCAGCCAAGATCTGGGGCCAGGGACTGAAGCTTTCTTT	CASSQDLGPGTEAFF
NA	TRBJ2-1	NA	TRBV7-6	TGTGCCAGCAGCTTGATCAGGGGCGATGAGCAGTTCTTC	CASSLIRGDEQFF
NA	TRBJ2-3	NA	TRBV19	TGTGCCAGTAGTTCAAGGGACTTCACAGATACGCAGTATTTT	CASSSRDFTDTQYF
TRBD2	TRBJ2-7	few	TRBV4-3	TGCGCCAGCAGCCAAGGAGCGAGAGGACTAGCGGGCCGCCGGGACGAGCAGTACTTC	CASSQGARGLAGRRDEQYF
TRBD2	TRBJ2-5	NA	TRBV7-2	TGTGCCAGCAGCTTAGGGACTAGCGGGAGGGTAGCAGAGACCCAGTACTTC	CASSLGTSGRVAETQYF
NA	TRBJ2-2	few	TRBV10-3	TGTGCTTCTAGGGGTTCGGGCGGGGAGCTGTTTTTT	CASRGSGGELFF
NA	TRBJ1-1	NA	TRBV10-3	TGTGCCATCAGTGAGTCGTATGGAGGGACGAACACTGAAGCTTTCTTT	CAISESYGGTNTEAFF
NA	TRBJ1-5	NA	TRBV19	TGTGCCAGTAGTATCAACAGGGCTAGCAATCAGCCCCAGCATTTT	CASSINRASNQPQHF
NA	TRBJ1-6	NA	TRBV7-8	TGTGCCAGCAGCTTTCCGGGAGATAATTCACCCCTCCACTTT	CASSFPGDNSPLHF
TRBD2	TRBJ2-1	few	TRBV7-3	TGTTCCAGCAGCTTATATGGGGGGGGTCGCAATGAGCAGTTCTTC	CSSSLYGGGRNEQFF
NA	TRBJ1-6	NA	TRBV5-1	TGCGCCAGCAGCGATAGTAGCTCCTATAATTCACCCCTCCACTTT	CASSDSSSYNSPLHF
NA	TRBJ2-1	NA	TRBV5-1	TGCGCCAGCAGCCCAGAGCGGAATTCCTACAATGAGCAGTTCTTC	CASSPERNSYNEQFF
TRBD1	TRBJ1-1	few	TRBV7-9	TGTGCCAGCAGCCACGGACAGGGGTATGCTGAAGCTTTCTTT	CASSHGQGYAEAFF
NA	TRBJ1-1	once	TRBV7-2	TGTGCCAGCAGCTTGTCGCGCACTGAAGCTTTCTTT	CASSLSRTEAFF
NA	TRBJ2-5	NA	TRBV5-4	TGTGCCAGCAGCTTAGCGCGTAACCAAGAGACCCAGTACTTC	CASSLARNQETQYF
TRBD1	TRBJ1-1	NA	TRBV28	TGTGCCAGCAGTTTATTGGACAGGGGGACTGAAGCTTTCTTT	CASSLLDRGTEAFF
TRBD1	TRBJ2-5	NA	TRBV5-1	TGCGCCAGCAGCCCCGGACAGGGACGAGAGACCCAGTACTTC	CASSPGQGRETQYF
TRBD1	TRBJ2-7	NA	TRBV7-2	TGTGCCAGCAGCTTAGAGTCTGGACAGGGGTCCTCCTACGAGCAGTACTTC	CASSLESGQGSSYEQYF
NA	TRBJ2-1	NA	TRBV2	TGTGCCAGCAGTGTGGCCAACAAAGGGGGAAATGAGCAGTTCTTC	CASSVANKGGNEQFF
NA	TRBJ2-5	NA	TRBV7-7	TGTGCTAGCAGCCCAGGGGTTGTGGAAGAGACCCAGTACTTC	CASSPGVVEETQYF
TRBD1	TRBJ1-1	NA	TRBV2	TGTGCCATCAGGGGGACAGCCTCGCCCGTGGCTTTCTTT	CAIRGTASPVAFF
TRBD1	TRBJ1-5	NA	TRBV9	TGTGCCAGCAGCCTGGGGACAGGGGTAGGTCAGCCCCAGCATTTT	CASSLGTGVGQPQHF
TRBD1	TRBJ1-5	NA	TRBV19	TGTGCCAGTAGTATATCTCCAGGGGGTGCGGGTCAGCCCCAGCATTTT	CASSISPGGAGQPQHF
TRBD1	TRBJ2-7	once	TRBV6-5	TGTGCCAGCAGTTACTCGGGGACAGGGGTCTACGAGCAGTACTTC	CASSYSGTGVYEQYF
NA	TRBJ1-2	NA	TRBV2	TGTGCCAGCAGTGTGTTGCGGAAGAACTATGGCTACACCTTC	CASSVLRKNYGYTF
TRBD1	TRBJ2-7	NA	TRBV2	TGTGCCAGCAGGGGAACGACAGGGAACTTCTACGAGCAGTACTTC	CASRGTTGNFYEQYF
NA	TRBJ2-3	NA	TRBV10-3	TGTGCCATCACGACGGCGGCAGATACGCAGTATTTT	CAITTAADTQYF
TRBD2	TRBJ2-1	once	TRBV6-6	TGTGCCAGCAGTTACGGGACTAGCGGGAATGAGCAGTTCTTC	CASSYGTSGNEQFF
TRBD1	TRBJ2-1	NA	TRBV4-1	TGCGCCAGCAGCCTCTACGCGGGGACAGGGGCCTACAATGAGCAGTTCTTC	CASSLYAGTGAYNEQFF
TRBD2	TRBJ2-1	NA	TRBV10-3	TGTGCCATTGACTCCGGGACTAGCGGGGGATACAATGAGCAGTTCTTC	CAIDSGTSGGYNEQFF